The entry below describes one T cell receptor (beta chain). Its antigen is not known. Sequence at one end of the junction differs from germline and may be a read error. The V gene's germline CDR1 is MRHNA and CDR2 SNTAGT. This CDR3 has 18 residues. This record belongs to a study of cytomegalovirus exposure and HLA in healthy donors. Overall study: Earlier, fewer than 130 million unique TCR beta sequences were recovered from roughly 180 million T cells by an analysis.

Study outcomes and limitations: CMV serostatus was the sole immune exposure information available. Fewer N-insertions than the approximately 700-donor mean were reportedly shown by an Asian-associated ancestry cluster in a later analysis. About 87% or about 30% of the time was how often most TCR beta V segments were productive, according to an earlier analysis.

Primers: 60 Vbeta forward and 13 Jbeta reverse. The method was immunoSEQ multiplex PCR; TCRdb's version includes in-frame clones alone and lacks a portion of them. The sample has about 150,000 clones, less than 80% seen once. The TCR was taken from a man between 25 and 39 years old in good health and CMV-seronegative. Input material: PBMCs. The chain carries TRBV6-4 and TRBJ1-6; 12 nucleotides agree with TRBD1. CDR3 region: CASRAGQGASSYNPPLHF. Here the CDR3 DNA reads TGTGCCAGCAGGGCGGGACAGGGGGCTAGCTCCTATAATCCACCCCTCCACTTT.